The 27 T cell receptor beta chains below come from one sample, sequenced in a study of PD-L1 blockade in urothelial cancer. Time point reported: pretreatment peripheral blood. The table came from immunoSEQ multiplex PCR; TCRdb's copy has only in-frame clones and leaves some out. The sample records 50,000 to 65,000 clones, around 81% being singletons. The material sequenced was PBMCs, taken around atezolizumab (anti-PD-L1) treatment. Receptor source: a man between 65 and 79 years old with urothelial cancer.

This rearrangement joins TRBV2 to TRBJ1-1; no firm D call. CDR1 is SNHLY, CDR2 FYNNEI, per germline. The CDR3 totals 13 residues. V was clipped by 11 bases and J by 11 bases, with 24 bases between them. This CDR3 is CAGRSEGSLRAFF. The CDR3 region has the DNA TGTGCCGGCCGGTCAGAAGGATCCTTGAGGGCTTTCTTT.

The chain carries TRBV28 and TRBJ2-7; tentative D call: TRBD1 (5 bases). This CDR3 comprises 14 residues. Germline V lookup: CDR1 MDHEN, CDR2 SYDVKM. The V and J ends lost 6 bases and 2 bases respectively, with 14 bases between them. The CDR3 DNA follows: TGTGCCAGCAGGCGGACACCTCCTCCCTACGAGCAGTACTTC. This translates into CASRRTPPPYEQYF.

The chain joins TRBV18 to TRBJ2-6; no reliable D call. Germline lookup yields CDR1 KGHSH and CDR2 LQKENI. The CDR3 consists of 16 residues. V lost 5 bases to trimming and J lost 0 bases, with 11 bases between them. CDR3 nucleotide sequence: TGTGCCAGCTCAGAGACTGTCCCCTCTGGGGCCAACGTCCTGACTTTC. Residues: CASSETVPSGANVLTF. Filled out from reference TRBV18 and TRBJ2-6, the complete variable domain reads NAGVMQNPRHLVRRRGQEARLRCSPMKGHSHVYWYRQLPEEGLKFMVYLQKENIIDESGMPKERFSAEFPKEGPSILRIQQVVRGDSAAYFCASSETVPSGANVLTFGAGSRLTVL.

The chain carries TRBV30 and TRBJ2-5; 10 positions match TRBD2. This CDR3 has 15 residues. Germline CDR1 is GTSNPN and CDR2 is SVGIG (reference sequence). The V segment lost 0 bases and the J segment 3 bases; nucleotides outside the gene matches: 4. In DNA, the CDR3 is TGTGCCTGGAGTGTAGGGCTAGCGGGAGAAGAGACCCAGTACTTC. Translating gives CAWSVGLAGEETQYF.

V usage is TRBV5-8 and J usage is TRBJ1-1, with 7 bases aligning to TRBD1. Germline lookup yields CDR1 SGHTS and CDR2 YDEGEE. Trimming took 1 base from V and 4 from J; bases not matched to a gene: 1. This CDR3 region has 13 residues. CDR3 region: CASSLSGGTEAFF. CDR3 bases: TGTGCCAGCAGCTTGTCAGGGGGCACTGAAGCTTTCTTT. The full variable domain, in which reference TRBV5-8 and TRBJ1-1 provide the parts outside the CDR3, is EAGVTQSPTHLIKTRGQQATLRCSPISGHTSVYWYQQALGLGLQFLLWYDEGEERNRGNFPPRFSGRQFPNYSSELNVNALELEDSALYLCASSLSGGTEAFFGQGTRLTVV.

The chain combines TRBV4-2 with TRBJ2-1; D possibly corresponds to TRBD1 (5 bases). This CDR3 is 14 amino acids long. V was shortened by 2 bases and J by 4 bases, with 9 bases between the two germline ends. The germline CDR1 and CDR2 sequences are LGHNA and YNFKEQ. DNA for the CDR3: TGTGCCAGCAGCCAATCGGACAATTACAATGAGCAGTTCTTC. It translates to CASSQSDNYNEQFF.

CDR3 sequence: CASSKGGPGTSGSKGYQETQYF. In nucleotides, the CDR3 is TGTGCCAGCAGCAAAGGGGGCCCCGGGACTAGCGGGAGTAAGGGGTACCAAGAGACCCAGTACTTC. This sequence joins TRBV21-1 and TRBJ2-5; TRBD2, the D gene given by the table, was not confirmed from the DNA. TRBV21-1 is termed a pseudogene. The CDR3 covers 22 residues.

The rearrangement links TRBV27 to TRBJ2-1, with D possibly being TRBD1 (5 bases). This CDR3 is built from 13 residues. V was clipped by 6 bases and J by 4 bases, with 10 bases between them. Germline V gene data show CDR1 as MNHEY and CDR2 as SMNVEV (reference sequence). The CDR3 is CASSPQGYNEQFF. DNA of the CDR3: TGTGCCAGCAGCCCGCAGGGATACAATGAGCAGTTCTTC.

V is TRBV19 and J is TRBJ2-1; 7 bases fit TRBD2. V was clipped by 3 bases and J by 0 bases; unmatched bases: 5. The germline gives CDR1 LNHDA, CDR2 SQIVND (reference sequence). The CDR3 covers 16 residues. The CDR3, as DNA: TGTGCCAGTAGTATCCAGCGGGGACCCTCCTACAATGAGCAGTTCTTC. Protein: CASSIQRGPSYNEQFF.

This clone was recorded a few times. The rearrangement links TRBV19 to TRBJ1-2, with a weak D call TRBD1 (5 bases). The CDR3 has 14 amino acids. Trimming shortened V by 6 bases and J by 4 bases, and 15 bases separated the two germline ends. Germline CDR1 is LNHDA and CDR2 is SQIVND (reference sequence). CDR3 coding DNA: TGTGCCAGTAGCCCCCCATCAGGGTTCTATGGCTACACCTTC. This codes for CASSPPSGFYGYTF.

The chain joins TRBV23-1 to TRBJ2-7; weak D call: TRBD2 (6 bases). TRBV23-1 counts as an open reading frame of uncertain function. CDR3 length: 17 residues. V lost 4 bases, J lost 7 bases, and 26 bases lay in between. This CDR3 is CASSPGLPLPGPTEQYF. The CDR3 DNA reads as TGCGCCAGCAGTCCGGGACTTCCCCTACCGGGACCTACGGAGCAGTACTTC.

The chain joins TRBV28 to TRBJ2-7; 8 nucleotides agree with TRBD2. Germline values: CDR1 MDHEN, CDR2 SYDVKM. The CDR3 consists of 15 residues. Losses at the gene ends were 5 bases for V and 5 bases for J; bases not matched to a gene: 11. The chain's CDR3 is CASSTPTSGGDEQYF. In nucleotides, the CDR3 is TGTGCCAGCAGTACACCAACTAGCGGAGGGGACGAGCAGTACTTC.

Details on this clone: Other DNA variants within this sample encode the same CDR3. CDR3 sequence (DNA): TGTGCCAGCAGCGTAGGAGGCCTAGGCGAAAAACTGTTTTTT. Protein: CASSVGGLGEKLFF. This chain links TRBV9 with TRBJ1-4; no firm D call. Germline V gene data show CDR1 as SGDLS and CDR2 as YYNGEE. V dropped 0 bases and J dropped 8 bases, with 11 bases sitting between them. The CDR3 spans 14 residues. Using reference TRBV9 and TRBJ1-4 for the parts outside the CDR3, the full variable domain is DSGVTQTPKHLITATGQRVTLRCSPRSGDLSVYWYQQSLDQGLQFLIQYYNGEERAKGNILERFSAQQFPDLHSELNLSSLELGDSALYFCASSVGGLGEKLFFGSGTQLSVL.

The genes are TRBV2 and TRBJ2-7; D perhaps matches TRBD2 (7 bases). The V and J ends lost 2 bases and 5 bases respectively, with 16 bases between them. The germline V gene has CDR1 SNHLY and CDR2 FYNNEI. This CDR3 is 15 amino acids long. The CDR3 nucleotides read TGTGCCAGCAGTGAAACGAGAGGGGGGGGCAACGAGCAGTACTTC. Protein sequence: CASSETRGGGNEQYF.

This chain uses TRBV19 with TRBJ2-1; D gene unclear. Trimming removed 4 bases from V and 0 bases from J, with 13 bases in between. This CDR3 is 16 amino acids long. Germline assignment: CDR1 LNHDA and CDR2 SQIVND (reference sequence). The CDR3 bases are TGTGCCAGTAGTAATAGCCTGGGTAGCTCCTACAATGAGCAGTTCTTC. It specifies CASSNSLGSSYNEQFF.

V gene TRBV28 combines with J gene TRBJ2-7; TRBD1 agrees at 9 bases. The germline V gene encodes CDR1 MDHEN and CDR2 SYDVKM. The CDR3 is 14 residues long. Trimming took 6 bases from V and 4 from J; bases not matched to a gene: 7. CDR3 in amino acids: CASSRTGEIYEQYF. The DNA for the CDR3 is TGTGCCAGCAGCAGGACAGGGGAAATTTACGAGCAGTACTTC.

This chain uses TRBV25-1 with TRBJ2-3, with D unresolved. This CDR3 has 13 residues. V dropped 7 bases and J dropped 7 bases, with 15 bases sitting between them. Germline-derived CDR1 and CDR2 are MGHDK and SYGVNS. CDR3 region: CASTQAAQNTQYF. The CDR3 nucleotides read TGTGCCAGCACCCAGGCAGCACAGAATACGCAGTATTTT.

The CDR3 DNA reads TGTGCCATCGGGGACATCGACGGGGAGCTGTTTTTT. It encodes CAIGDIDGELFF. V is TRBV10-3 and J is TRBJ2-2; TRBD1 might be the D (6 bases). The CDR3 is made up of 12 amino acids. V was cut by 8 bases and J by 7 bases, with 11 bases left in between. Per germline, CDR1 ENHRY and CDR2 SYGVKD.

This clone was detected once. V is TRBV28 and J is TRBJ1-4; maybe TRBD1 (6 bases). The germline V gene has CDR1 MDHEN and CDR2 SYDVKM. Trimming removed 6 bases at V and 8 bases at J, with 16 bases between. CDR3 length equals 14 residues. As DNA, the CDR3 is TGTGCCAGCAGGAATACAGGGATCGGAGAAAAACTGTTTTTT. It yields the protein CASRNTGIGEKLFF.

The V gene is TRBV5-1, the J gene TRBJ2-1; maybe TRBD1 (5 bases). The CDR3 is 14 amino acids. Germline CDR1 SGHRS, CDR2 YFSETQ. V lost 4 bases to trimming and J lost 6 bases, with 14 bases between them. The CDR3 nucleotides read TGCGCCAGCAGCGTCTCCGGACAAGTCAATGAGCAGTTCTTC. Its translation: CASSVSGQVNEQFF.

This clone was counted a single time. This chain uses TRBV28 with TRBJ1-2, with D tentatively TRBD1 (6 bases). The V and J ends lost 6 bases and 5 bases respectively, with 10 bases between them. Germline assignment: CDR1 MDHEN and CDR2 SYDVKM. The CDR3 is made up of 12 amino acids. The CDR3 sequence: CASSQRGYGYTF. Written as DNA, the CDR3 is TGTGCCAGCAGCCAGAGGGGGTATGGCTACACCTTC.

The V and J genes are TRBV7-2 and TRBJ2-7; weak D call: TRBD1 (6 bases). The CDR3 is 15 amino acids. The V end lost 5 bases, the J end lost 3 bases, and 17 bases lay between the germline ends. The V gene's germline CDR1 is SGHTA and CDR2 FQGNSA. CDR3 amino acids: CASSGRTTGSYEQYF. The CDR3 DNA is TGTGCCAGCAGCGGCCGGACGACAGGTAGCTACGAGCAGTACTTC.

The J gene is TRBJ2-5, the V gene TRBV30; 15 positions match TRBD2. This CDR3 has 14 residues. V was pared by 3 bases and J by 7 bases, with 3 bases of the junction left unmatched. CDR1 is GTSNPN and CDR2 is SVGIG in the germline V gene (reference sequence). The CDR3 spells CAWRGLAGGGTQYF. In DNA form, the CDR3 reads TGTGCCTGGAGGGGACTAGCGGGAGGAGGGACCCAGTACTTC.

The chain carries TRBV19 and TRBJ2-1; 16 bases are shared with TRBD2. Germline assignment: CDR1 LNHDA and CDR2 SQIVND (reference sequence). The CDR3 spans 19 residues. V lost 8 bases to trimming and J lost 7 bases; unmatched junction nucleotides: 17. This CDR3 reads CASSPAGTSGRGPKNEQFF. The CDR3, as DNA: TGTGCCAGTTCACCAGCCGGGACTAGCGGGAGGGGACCTAAGAATGAGCAGTTCTTC.

The sample holds one count of this clone. In DNA, the CDR3 is TGTGCCAGCAGCTTACAGGGGACGGCCTATAATTCACCCCTCCACTTT. Amino acids: CASSLQGTAYNSPLHF. This chain joins TRBV2 and TRBJ1-6, with 7 bases fitting TRBD1. The V and J ends lost 6 bases and 2 bases, in that order; junction bases with no gene match: 7. Germline-derived CDR1 and CDR2 are SNHLY and FYNNEI. The CDR3 runs 16 residues.

The sample holds a few counts of this clone. The chain employs TRBV28 and TRBJ1-1; 7 bases map to TRBD1. J lost 1 base, V lost 6 bases, and 17 bases had no gene match. The CDR3 length is 18 residues. Germline V gene sequence: CDR1 MDHEN, CDR2 SYDVKM. CDR3 amino acids: CASSRRDRSLVKNTEAFF. DNA of the CDR3: TGTGCCAGCAGCCGACGGGACAGATCCCTGGTGAAGAACACTGAAGCTTTCTTT.

This clone was observed a few times. The chain couples TRBV19 to TRBJ2-7; tentatively, D is TRBD2 (6 bases). V lost 4 bases, J lost 6 bases, and 19 bases lay in between. Germline V gives CDR1 LNHDA, CDR2 SQIVND (reference sequence). The CDR3 has 15 residues. The CDR3 nucleotides are TGTGCCAGTAGTACCCCTAGCGACTCGCCTGGCGAGCAGTACTTC. Its protein is CASSTPSDSPGEQYF. The entire variable domain, with the rest obtained from reference TRBV19 and TRBJ2-7, is as follows: DGGITQSPKYLFRKEGQNVTLSCEQNLNHDAMYWYRQDPGQGLRLIYYSQIVNDFQKGDIAEGYSVSREKKESFPLTVTSAQKNPTAFYLCASSTPSDSPGEQYFGPGTRLTVT.